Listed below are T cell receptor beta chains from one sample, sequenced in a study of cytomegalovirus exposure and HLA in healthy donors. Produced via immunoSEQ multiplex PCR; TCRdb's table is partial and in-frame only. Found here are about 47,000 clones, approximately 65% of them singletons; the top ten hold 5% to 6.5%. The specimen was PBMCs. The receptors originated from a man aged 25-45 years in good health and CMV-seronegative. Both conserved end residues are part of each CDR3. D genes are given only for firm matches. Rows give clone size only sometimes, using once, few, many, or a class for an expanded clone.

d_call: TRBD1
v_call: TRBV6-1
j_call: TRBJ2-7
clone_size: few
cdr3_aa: CASSGQGALNEQYF
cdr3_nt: TGTGCCAGCAGTGGCCAGGGGGCGTTGAACGAGCAGTACTTC

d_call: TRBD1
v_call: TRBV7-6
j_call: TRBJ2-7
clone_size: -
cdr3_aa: CASSWGQGIYEQYF
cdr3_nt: TGTGCCAGCAGCTGGGGACAGGGAATCTACGAGCAGTACTTC

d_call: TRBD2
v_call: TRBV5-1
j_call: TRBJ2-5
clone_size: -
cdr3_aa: CASSLKTSGRAQETQYF
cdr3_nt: TGCGCCAGCAGCTTGAAGACTAGCGGGAGGGCCCAAGAGACCCAGTACTTC

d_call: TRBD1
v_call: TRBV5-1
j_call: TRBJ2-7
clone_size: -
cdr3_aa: CASRVGRDSSYEQYF
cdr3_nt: TGCGCCAGCAGGGTAGGCCGGGACAGCTCCTACGAGCAGTACTTC

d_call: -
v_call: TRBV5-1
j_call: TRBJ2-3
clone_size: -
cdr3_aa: CASSLATATDTQYF
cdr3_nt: TGCGCCAGCAGCTTGGCCACAGCCACAGATACGCAGTATTTT

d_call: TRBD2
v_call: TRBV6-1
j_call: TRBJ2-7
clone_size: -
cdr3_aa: CASSVRASGTFDEQYF
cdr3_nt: TGTGCCAGCAGTGTCAGGGCTAGCGGGACTTTTGACGAGCAGTACTTC

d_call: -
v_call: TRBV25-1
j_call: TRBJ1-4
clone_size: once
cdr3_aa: CASSEWGGEKLFF
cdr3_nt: TGTGCCAGCAGTGAATGGGGGGGGGAAAAACTGTTTTTT

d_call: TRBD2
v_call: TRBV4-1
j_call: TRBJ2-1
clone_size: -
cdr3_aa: CASSHGLAVHNEQFF
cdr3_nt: TGCGCCAGCAGCCATGGACTAGCGGTACACAATGAGCAGTTCTTC

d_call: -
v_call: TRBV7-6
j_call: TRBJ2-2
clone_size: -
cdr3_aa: CASSLGAGTNTGELFF
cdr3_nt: TGTGCCAGCAGCTTAGGTGCGGGAACGAACACCGGGGAGCTGTTTTTT

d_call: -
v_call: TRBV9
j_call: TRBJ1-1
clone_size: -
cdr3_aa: CASSVANQMNTEAFF
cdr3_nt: TGTGCCAGCAGCGTAGCTAACCAAATGAACACTGAAGCTTTCTTT

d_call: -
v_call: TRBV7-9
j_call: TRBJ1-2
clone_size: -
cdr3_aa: CASSLEAQANYGYTF
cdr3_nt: TGTGCCAGCAGCTTAGAGGCGCAGGCTAACTATGGCTACACCTTC

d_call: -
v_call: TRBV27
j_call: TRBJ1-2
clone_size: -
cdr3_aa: CASSASPGTHYGYTF
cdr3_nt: TGTGCCAGCAGTGCCTCCCCCGGGACACACTATGGCTACACCTTC

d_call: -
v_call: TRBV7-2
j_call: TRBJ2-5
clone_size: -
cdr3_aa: CASSLVADSEETQYF
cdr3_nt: TGTGCCAGCAGCTTAGTGGCGGATTCGGAGGAGACCCAGTACTTC

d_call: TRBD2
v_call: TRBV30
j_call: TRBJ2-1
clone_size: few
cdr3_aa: CASDGGSSYNEQFF
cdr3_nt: TGTGCCTCGGACGGGGGGAGCTCCTACAATGAGCAGTTCTTC

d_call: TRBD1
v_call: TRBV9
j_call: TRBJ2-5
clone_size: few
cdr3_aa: CASSVGVRTGEETQYF
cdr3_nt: TGTGCCAGCAGCGTAGGGGTGCGGACAGGGGAAGAGACCCAGTACTTC

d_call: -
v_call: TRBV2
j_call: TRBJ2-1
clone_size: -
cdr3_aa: CASNPSRGGSYNEQFF
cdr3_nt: TGTGCCAGCAACCCTTCAAGGGGCGGATCCTACAATGAGCAGTTCTTC

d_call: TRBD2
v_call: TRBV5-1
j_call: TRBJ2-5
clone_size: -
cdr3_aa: CASSSGLAVGAQETQYF
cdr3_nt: TGCGCCAGCAGCTCGGGACTAGCGGTGGGAGCACAAGAGACCCAGTACTTC

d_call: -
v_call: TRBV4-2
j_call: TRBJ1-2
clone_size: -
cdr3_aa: CASSQELANYGYTF
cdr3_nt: TGTGCCAGCAGCCAAGAACTAGCTAACTATGGCTACACCTTC

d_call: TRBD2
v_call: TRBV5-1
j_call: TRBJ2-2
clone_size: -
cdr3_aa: CASSVKFSGMNTGELFF
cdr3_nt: TGCGCCAGCAGCGTAAAGTTTAGCGGGATGAACACCGGGGAGCTGTTTTTT

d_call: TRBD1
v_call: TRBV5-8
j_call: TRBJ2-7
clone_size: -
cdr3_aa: CASTLGAGGAPSISYEQYF
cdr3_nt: TGTGCCAGCACCCTTGGGGCAGGGGGCGCCCCTAGTATCTCCTACGAGCAGTACTTC

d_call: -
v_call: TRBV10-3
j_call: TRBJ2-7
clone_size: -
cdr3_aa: CAIMGTSYEQYF
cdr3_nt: TGTGCCATCATGGGCACGTCCTACGAGCAGTACTTC

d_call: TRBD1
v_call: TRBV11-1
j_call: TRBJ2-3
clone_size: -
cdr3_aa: CASSRQGVTQYF
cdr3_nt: TGTGCCAGCAGCCGACAGGGGGTTACGCAGTATTTT

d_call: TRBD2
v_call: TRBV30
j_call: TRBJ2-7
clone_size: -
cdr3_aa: CAWSLGLAGVGEQYF
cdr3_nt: TGTGCCTGGAGCCTAGGACTAGCGGGAGTAGGGGAGCAGTACTTC

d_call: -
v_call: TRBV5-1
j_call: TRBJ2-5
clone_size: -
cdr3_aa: CASSLQGRPQETQYF
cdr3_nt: TGCGCCAGCAGCTTACAGGGGAGGCCCCAAGAGACCCAGTACTTC

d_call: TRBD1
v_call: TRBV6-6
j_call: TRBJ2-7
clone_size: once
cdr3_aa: CASSYTPGQVSYEQYF
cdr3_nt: TGTGCCAGCAGTTACACCCCGGGACAGGTCTCCTACGAGCAGTACTTC

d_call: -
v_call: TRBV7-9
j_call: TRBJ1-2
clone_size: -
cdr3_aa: CASSSEGGYGYTF
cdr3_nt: TGTGCCAGCAGCTCAGAAGGGGGCTATGGCTACACCTTC

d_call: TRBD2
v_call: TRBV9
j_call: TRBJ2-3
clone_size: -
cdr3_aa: CASSVSLAGGPHSTDTQYF
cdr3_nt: TGTGCCAGCAGCGTGTCGCTAGCGGGAGGCCCTCATAGCACAGATACGCAGTATTTT

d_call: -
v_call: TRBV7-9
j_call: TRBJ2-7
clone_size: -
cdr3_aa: CSSSQQSVEQYF
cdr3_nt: TGTTCCAGCAGCCAACAATCTGTCGAGCAGTACTTC

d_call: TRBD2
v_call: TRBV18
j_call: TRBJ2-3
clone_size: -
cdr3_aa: CASSPLSGSWTDTQYF
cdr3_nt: TGTGCCAGCTCACCTCTAAGCGGGAGTTGGACAGATACGCAGTATTTT

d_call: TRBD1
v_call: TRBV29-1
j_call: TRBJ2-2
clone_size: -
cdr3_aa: CSVGQGVSTGELFF
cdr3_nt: TGCAGCGTTGGACAGGGGGTTTCCACCGGGGAGCTGTTTTTT

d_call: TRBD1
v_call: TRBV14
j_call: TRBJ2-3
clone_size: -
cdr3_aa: CASSQFKGGFSTDTQYF
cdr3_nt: TGTGCCAGCAGCCAATTTAAAGGGGGCTTTTCCACAGATACGCAGTATTTT

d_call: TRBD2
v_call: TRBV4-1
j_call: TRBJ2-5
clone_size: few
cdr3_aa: CASSQLAGVRETQYF
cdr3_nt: TGCGCCAGCAGCCAACTCGCGGGAGTCCGGGAGACCCAGTACTTC

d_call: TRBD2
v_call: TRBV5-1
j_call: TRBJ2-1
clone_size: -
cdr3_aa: CASSRAGGSYNEQFF
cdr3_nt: TGCGCCAGCAGCCGAGCGGGAGGCTCCTACAATGAGCAGTTCTTC

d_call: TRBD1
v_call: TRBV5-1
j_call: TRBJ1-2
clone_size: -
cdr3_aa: CASSLVRQGAPYGYTF
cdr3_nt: TGCGCCAGCAGCTTGGTCAGACAGGGTGCCCCCTATGGCTACACCTTC

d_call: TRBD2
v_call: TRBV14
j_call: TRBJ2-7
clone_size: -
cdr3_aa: CASSQGTSGRQVPYEQYF
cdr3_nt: TGTGCCAGCAGCCAAGGGACTAGCGGGAGACAAGTTCCATACGAGCAGTACTTC

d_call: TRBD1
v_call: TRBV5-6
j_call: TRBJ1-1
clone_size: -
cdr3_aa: CASSSTGVKVGAFF
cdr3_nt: TGTGCCAGCAGCAGTACAGGGGTTAAAGTGGGAGCTTTCTTT

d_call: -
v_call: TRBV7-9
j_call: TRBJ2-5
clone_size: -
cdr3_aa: CASSEISGQETQYF
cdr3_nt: TGTGCCAGCAGCGAGATTAGCGGACAAGAGACCCAGTACTTC

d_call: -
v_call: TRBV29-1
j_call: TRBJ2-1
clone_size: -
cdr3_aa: CSVLQGYEQFF
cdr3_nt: TGCAGCGTTCTACAGGGCTATGAGCAGTTCTTC

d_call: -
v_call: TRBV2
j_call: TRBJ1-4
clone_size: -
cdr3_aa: CASIPAGIRDEKLFF
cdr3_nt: TGTGCCAGCATCCCAGCGGGAATAAGGGATGAAAAACTGTTTTTT

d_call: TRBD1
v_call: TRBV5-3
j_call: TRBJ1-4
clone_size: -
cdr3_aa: CARSSTRGRNEKLFF
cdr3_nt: TGTGCCAGAAGCAGCACCAGGGGGCGGAATGAAAAACTGTTTTTT

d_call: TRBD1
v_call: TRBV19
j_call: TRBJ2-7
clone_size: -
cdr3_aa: CASSLGTGRYEQYF
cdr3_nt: TGTGCCAGTAGTCTTGGGACAGGACGCTACGAGCAGTACTTC

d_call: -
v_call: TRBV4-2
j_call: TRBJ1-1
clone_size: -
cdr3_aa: CASSQEYRANTEAFF
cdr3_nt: TGTGCCAGCAGCCAAGAGTACAGGGCGAACACTGAAGCTTTCTTT

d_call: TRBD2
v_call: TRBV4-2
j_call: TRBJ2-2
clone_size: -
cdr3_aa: CASSWSGSDTGELFF
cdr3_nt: TGTGCCAGCAGCTGGAGCGGGAGCGACACCGGGGAGCTGTTTTTT

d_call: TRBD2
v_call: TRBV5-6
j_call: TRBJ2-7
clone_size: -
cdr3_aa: CASSPGGLAGRSSYEQYF
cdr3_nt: TGTGCCAGCAGCCCCGGGGGACTAGCGGGAAGGTCCTCCTACGAGCAGTACTTC

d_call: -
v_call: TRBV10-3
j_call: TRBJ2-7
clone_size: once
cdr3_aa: CAISELAEQYF
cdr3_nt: TGTGCCATCAGTGAACTCGCCGAGCAGTACTTC

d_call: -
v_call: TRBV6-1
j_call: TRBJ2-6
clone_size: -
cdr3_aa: CASSDQGTSGANVLTF
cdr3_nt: TGTGCCAGCAGTGACCAGGGCACCTCTGGGGCCAACGTCCTGACTTTC

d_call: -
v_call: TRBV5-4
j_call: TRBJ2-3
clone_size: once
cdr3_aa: CASSWGRGSTDTQYF
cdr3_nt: TGTGCCAGCAGCTGGGGGCGGGGGAGCACAGATACGCAGTATTTT

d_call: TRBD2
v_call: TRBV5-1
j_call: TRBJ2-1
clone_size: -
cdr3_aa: CASSYSGTSGVYNEQFF
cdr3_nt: TGCGCCAGCAGCTACTCCGGGACTAGCGGGGTCTACAATGAGCAGTTCTTC

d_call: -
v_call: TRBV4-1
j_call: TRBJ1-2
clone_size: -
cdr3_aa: CASSQDSTPGYGYTF
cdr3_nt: TGCGCCAGCAGCCAAGATAGTACCCCAGGGTATGGCTACACCTTC